This T cell receptor (beta chain) stems from a study of a mutant IDH1 vaccine in newly diagnosed glioma. For this clone: The antigen is unknown.

Germline V gene data show CDR1 as MNHEY and CDR2 as SMNVEV (reference sequence). This CDR3 has 14 residues. Trimming at V came to 8 bases and at J to 4 bases, leaving 7 bases not matched to a gene. Time point given: week 47, end of study. Vaccinated patients received 300 ug of mutant IDH1 20-mer peptide per dose, with topical imiquimod. Assay used: immunoSEQ multiplex PCR; TCRdb lists only in-frame clones, some missing. The sample includes fewer than 55,000 clones, 65% seen only once; the top ten take about 5%. The sample consisted of peripheral blood mononuclear cells (PBMCs), taken from a glioma patient whose treatment included an IDH1 peptide vaccine. This clonotype originated in a man aged 40-55 years with glioma. Some clones in this sample may be carry-over from other donors' samples. This chain uses TRBV27 with TRBJ1-3; 8 bases are a match to TRBD1. In DNA, the CDR3 is TGTGCCAGCGGTCGGACAGGGACGGGAAACACCATATATTTT. Residues: CASGRTGTGNTIYF.